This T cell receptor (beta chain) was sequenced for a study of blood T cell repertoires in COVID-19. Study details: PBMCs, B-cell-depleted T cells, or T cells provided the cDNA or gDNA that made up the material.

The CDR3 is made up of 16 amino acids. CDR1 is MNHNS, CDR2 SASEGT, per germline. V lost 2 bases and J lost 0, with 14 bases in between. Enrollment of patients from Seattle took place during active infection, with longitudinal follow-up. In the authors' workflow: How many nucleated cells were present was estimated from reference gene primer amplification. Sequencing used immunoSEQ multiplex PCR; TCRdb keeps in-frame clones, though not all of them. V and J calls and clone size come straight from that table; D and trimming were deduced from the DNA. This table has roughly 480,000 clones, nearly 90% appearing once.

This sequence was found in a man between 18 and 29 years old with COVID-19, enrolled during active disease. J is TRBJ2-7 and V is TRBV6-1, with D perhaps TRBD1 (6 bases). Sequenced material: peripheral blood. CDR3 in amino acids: CASSEPGGTTSYEQYF. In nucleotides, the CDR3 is TGTGCCAGCAGTGAACCGGGTGGGACAACCTCCTACGAGCAGTACTTC.